Only one count was recorded for the clone carrying this T cell receptor (beta chain). Its antigen is unknown. The same CDR3 can be traced to other DNA sequences in this sample. V was pared by 4 bases and J by 0 bases, with 25 bases between. Germline loops: CDR1 MNHNS, CDR2 SASEGT. This CDR3 spans 20 amino acids. This sample stems from a study of T cells in narcolepsy. Study-wide results and limits: Blood of same and different patients, but not healthy controls, reportedly held recurring autoreactive clonotypes.

Only in-frame clones appear in the TCRdb table, and some are missing; sequencing was by immunoSEQ multiplex PCR. The repertoire has some 15,000 clones, over 60% of them found once; the top ten carry 11% to 15%. Sequencing was carried out using CD45RA- memory CD8+ T cells from PBMCs. The chain links TRBV6-1 to TRBJ1-5, with D possibly being TRBD1 (5 bases). The TCR comes from a human donor with narcolepsy. The CDR3 coding sequence is TGTGCCAGCAGTGGAACCCGGGACCGGGTGGGGTCTTCTAGCAATCAGCCCCAGCATTTT. This gives the protein CASSGTRDRVGSSSNQPQHF.